A single sample gave rise to the 25 T cell receptor beta chains below, sequenced in a study of regulatory T cells in long-lasting Graves disease. The TCR beta library used iRepertoire HTBI primers with Arm-PCR amplification of CDR3. TCRdb itself ran the multiplex PCR reads through MiXCR, one entry per CDR3 protein. The sample lists approximately 300,000 distinct CDR3 sequences, about 18% occurring once. The time point denotes: newly diagnosed GD, antithyroid drugs for less than 3 months. PBMC RNA was the source of the TCR library. The source was peripheral blood mononuclear cells (PBMCs), collected at new diagnosis, from a patient treated with antithyroid drugs. The receptors shown here come from a female donor with Graves disease.

This clonotype was counted at least ten times. The chain joins TRBV29-1 to TRBJ1-1, with D perhaps TRBD1 (5 bases). The CDR3 runs to 14 residues. Trimming took off 0 bases at V and 9 bases at J, with 17 bases between the two ends. Per germline, CDR1 SQVTM and CDR2 ANQGSEA. CDR3 protein: CSVEEPGETTKAFF. Written as DNA, the CDR3 is TGCAGCGTTGAAGAGCCGGGGGAGACCACCAAAGCTTTCTTT.

The chain combines TRBV20-1 with TRBJ1-4; D gene ambiguous. V lost 0 bases and J 6 bases, leaving 11 bases between the germline ends. The length of the CDR3 is 14 residues. CDR1 DFQATT and CDR2 SNEGSKA come from the germline V gene (reference sequence). For the CDR3, the DNA is TGCAGTGCTAGAGATAGCGGCAGCGATGAAAAACTGTTTTTT. This translates into CSARDSGSDEKLFF.

This clonotype was seen at least ten times. The J gene is TRBJ1-4, the V gene TRBV11-2; no reliable D call. V was trimmed by 1 base and J by 5 bases, leaving 8 bases between them. The length of the CDR3 is 14 residues. Germline loops: CDR1 SGHAT, CDR2 FQNNGV. The CDR3 nucleotides are TGTGCCAGCAGCTTAGTGGGTGGGAATGAAAAACTGTTTTTT. Encoded protein: CASSLVGGNEKLFF.

In its sample, this clonotype was seen many times. The chain links TRBV11-2 to TRBJ2-5; no clear D gene. CDR3 length: 14 amino acids. Trimming took 5 bases from V and 4 from J, leaving 14 bases between them. Germline V gives CDR1 SGHAT, CDR2 FQNNGV. The CDR3 here is CASSAPGWGETQYF. CDR3 coding DNA: TGTGCCAGCAGCGCCCCGGGCTGGGGAGAGACCCAGTACTTC.

This clonotype came up a few times. The chain has TRBV4-1 and TRBJ2-1; 14 bases match TRBD2. With 3 bases clipped from V and 6 bases from J, the junction kept 1 base outside the gene matches. The length of the CDR3 is 15 residues. CDR1 and CDR2 from the germline V gene are MGHRA and YSYEKL. CDR3 nucleotide sequence: TGCGCCAGCAGCCAGGGACTAGCGGGAGCCAATGAGCAGTTCTTC. Its protein is CASSQGLAGANEQFF.

The J gene is TRBJ2-7, the V gene TRBV20-1; D tentatively reads TRBD1 or TRBD2 (6 bases each). From germline, CDR1 is DFQATT and CDR2 SNEGSKA (reference sequence). V lost 5 bases and J 5 bases, leaving 19 bases between the germline ends. The CDR3 loop spans 14 amino acids. CDR3 loop: CSAGKEGVGDEQYF. CDR3 nucleotides: TGCAGTGCTGGCAAGGAGGGGGTCGGCGACGAGCAGTACTTC.

This clonotype was counted only a few times. This chain uses TRBV6-9 with TRBJ2-5; a possible D gene is TRBD2 (5 bases). This CDR3 has 12 amino acids. Germline values: CDR1 MNHGY, CDR2 SVAAGI. Trimming left V 4 bases short and J 5 bases short, with 8 bases between. This CDR3 is CASSSQRETQYF. In DNA, the CDR3 is TGTGCCAGCAGTTCCCAGCGGGAGACCCAGTACTTC.

V is TRBV19 and J is TRBJ2-3; 7 positions match TRBD1. V lost 8 bases, J lost 2 bases, and 4 bases stayed unmatched. Per the germline V gene, CDR1 is LNHDA and CDR2 is SQIVND (reference sequence). This CDR3 is built from 13 residues. The CDR3 nucleotides are TGTGCCAGTGGGGGACAGTACACAGATACGCAGTATTTT. Its translation is CASGGQYTDTQYF.

The gene calls are TRBV6-1 and TRBJ1-2; 7 nucleotides agree with TRBD1. This CDR3 has 14 amino acids. Germline V gene lookup returns CDR1 MNHNS and CDR2 SASEGT. The V gene end was trimmed by 6 bases and the J gene end by 1 base; junction bases not matched to a gene: 5. The CDR3: CASRGQPINYGYTF. CDR3 bases: TGTGCCAGCAGGGGACAGCCAATTAACTATGGCTACACCTTC.

V is TRBV2 and J is TRBJ2-1; a possible D gene is TRBD1 (5 bases). The length of the CDR3 is 13 residues. Germline-derived CDR1 and CDR2 are SNHLY and FYNNEI. Between the trimmed V and J ends, which lost 4 bases and 15 bases, there was a span of 19 bases. CDR3 DNA: TGTGCCAGCAGTGCAACCACGGCAGCCCAGGGGTTCTTC. It encodes CASSATTAAQGFF.

Turning to this clonotype: The junction and the germline gene differ at one end; a read error may be behind it. The rearrangement joins TRBV24-1 to TRBJ1-3; a possible D gene is TRBD1 (6 bases). Germline V gene data show CDR1 as KGHDR and CDR2 as SFDVKD. This CDR3 is 14 amino acids long. In DNA form, the CDR3 reads TGTGCCACCAGCGGGACAAGCTCTAGAAACACCATATATTTT. Residues: CATSGTSSRNTIYF.

Ten or more counts support this clonotype. The chain couples TRBV30 to TRBJ2-1; no clear D gene. The ends were cut back, 2 bases at V and 4 bases at J, with 12 bases in the middle. This CDR3 comprises 14 residues. Germline lookup yields CDR1 GTSNPN and CDR2 SVGIG (reference sequence). CDR3 sequence (DNA): TGTGCCTGGAGTATTGGGCAGGTTTACAATGAGCAGTTCTTC. This sequence encodes CAWSIGQVYNEQFF.

This clonotype was recorded at least ten times. The genes are TRBV20-1 and TRBJ2-7, with 7 positions matching TRBD2. Germline CDR1 DFQATT, CDR2 SNEGSKA (reference sequence). The CDR3 has 14 amino acids. V dropped 3 bases and J dropped 1; count of bases not matched to a gene: 6. The CDR3 here is CSASRSGTSYEQYF. Written as DNA, the CDR3 is TGCAGTGCTAGCCGCAGCGGGACGTCCTACGAGCAGTACTTC.

Regarding this clonotype: A clone one base away is much larger, so this may be a read error. The CDR3 reads CANTDSNQPQHF. CDR3 DNA sequence: TGTGCCAACACCGACAGCAATCAGCCCCAGCATTTT. The rearrangement joins TRBV12-3 or TRBV12-4 to TRBJ1-5; D call uncertain. The CDR3 is made up of 12 amino acids. Trimming took off 10 bases at V and 1 base at J, with 8 bases between the two ends.

This clonotype has a count of ten or more. The chain carries TRBV19 and TRBJ1-4; weak D call: TRBD1 (6 bases). The CDR3 is 14 residues long. The germline V gene has CDR1 LNHDA and CDR2 SQIVND (reference sequence). V dropped 6 bases and J dropped 8 bases, with 16 bases sitting between them. The CDR3 loop is CASRRTATGEKLFF. The CDR3 nucleotides are TGTGCCAGTAGGAGGACAGCGACGGGGGAAAAACTGTTTTTT. The full variable domain, with the rest looked up from reference TRBV19 and TRBJ1-4, is DGGITQSPKYLFRKEGQNVTLSCEQNLNHDAMYWYRQDPGQGLRLIYYSQIVNDFQKGDIAEGYSVSREKKESFPLTVTSAQKNPTAFYLCASRRTATGEKLFFGSGTQLSVL.

In this sample, this clonotype turned up many times. The chain is built from TRBV28 and TRBJ2-7, with 15 bases that match TRBD2. The length of the CDR3 is 17 residues. V trimming: 10 bases; J trimming: 0 bases; junction bases outside the gene matches: 10. The germline gives CDR1 MDHEN, CDR2 SYDVKM. The CDR3 protein is CATRGTSGRPSSYEQYF. CDR3 nucleotide sequence: TGTGCCACCCGGGGGACTAGCGGGAGGCCGAGCTCCTACGAGCAGTACTTC.

This chain connects TRBV20-1 to TRBJ1-4; D perhaps matches TRBD1 (5 bases). Trimming left V 6 bases short and J 12 bases short, with 20 bases between. The CDR3 extends over 13 amino acids. Germline V lookup: CDR1 DFQATT, CDR2 SNEGSKA (reference sequence). CDR3 DNA sequence: TGCAGTGCCCGAGGGGTCCAGGTGGGGGAACTGTTTTTT. Its translation is CSARGVQVGELFF.

The sample holds many counts of this clonotype. This chain connects TRBV6-2 or TRBV6-3 to TRBJ2-1, with 10 positions matching TRBD2. Germline CDR1 MNHEY, CDR2 SVGEGT. The CDR3 runs 15 residues. V lost 5 bases to trimming and J lost 3 bases; unmatched junction nucleotides: 4. The chain's CDR3 is CASSASGGVYNEQFF. CDR3 nucleotides: TGTGCCAGCAGTGCTAGCGGGGGTGTCTACAATGAGCAGTTCTTC.

This clonotype was recorded many times. The chain has TRBV19 and TRBJ1-4; TRBD1 matches 9 bases. Losses at the gene ends were 6 bases for V and 10 bases for J; bases not matched to a gene: 9. CDR1 and CDR2 from the germline V gene are LNHDA and SQIVND (reference sequence). The CDR3 consists of 14 residues. CDR3 in DNA: TGTGCCAGTAGGTTGGGACAGGGTGAAGGAAAACTGTTTTTT. This sequence encodes CASRLGQGEGKLFF.

This clonotype has a count of ten or more. V gene TRBV7-9 combines with J gene TRBJ1-1, with D maybe TRBD1 (5 bases). V was shortened by 5 bases and J by 3 bases, with 19 bases between the two germline ends. This CDR3 comprises 16 residues. Germline V gives CDR1 SEHNR, CDR2 FQNEAQ (reference sequence). In DNA, the CDR3 is TGTGCCAGCAGCCCTCGGGGCCTGGTAGAGGACACTGAAGCTTTCTTT. Its translation is CASSPRGLVEDTEAFF. The variable domain in full, completed from reference TRBV7-9 and TRBJ1-1, reads DTGVSQNPRHKITKRGQNVTFRCDPISEHNRLYWYRQTLGQGPEFLTYFQNEAQLEKSRLLSDRFSAERPKGSFSTLEIQRTEQGDSAMYLCASSPRGLVEDTEAFFGQGTRLTVV.

For this clonotype: This may stem from a read error, because a much larger clone lies one nucleotide away. The J gene is TRBJ2-3, the V gene TRBV7-8; D perhaps matches TRBD1 (5 bases). The V gene lost 6 bases and the J gene lost 0 bases, with 10 bases spanning the gap. Germline lookup yields CDR1 SGHVS and CDR2 FQNEAQ. The CDR3 is 14 residues long. This CDR3 reads CASRPGWSTDTQYF. In nucleotides, the CDR3 is TGTGCCAGCAGACCAGGGTGGAGCACAGATACGCAGTATTTT.

The gene calls are TRBV18 and TRBJ2-2, with TRBD2 matching 7 bases. The germline CDR1 and CDR2 sequences are KGHSH and LQKENI. There are 15 residues in the CDR3. Unmatched junction bases numbered 8, after V lost 6 bases and J lost 4 bases. The CDR3 loop is CASSRGGSGTGELFF. The CDR3 region has the DNA TGTGCCAGCTCCAGAGGCGGGAGTGGCACCGGGGAGCTGTTTTTT. The entire variable domain, with the rest obtained from reference TRBV18 and TRBJ2-2, is as follows: NAGVMQNPRHLVRRRGQEARLRCSPMKGHSHVYWYRQLPEEGLKFMVYLQKENIIDESGMPKERFSAEFPKEGPSILRIQQVVRGDSAAYFCASSRGGSGTGELFFGEGSRLTVL.

Many counts were recorded for this clonotype. The chain recombines TRBV30 with TRBJ2-7; 8 nucleotides agree with TRBD2. Germline CDR1 is GTSNPN and CDR2 is SVGIG (reference sequence). This CDR3 is 14 amino acids long. V was clipped by 3 bases and J by 4 bases; unmatched bases: 8. The CDR3 is CAWRSGTRVYEQYF. In DNA, the CDR3 is TGTGCCTGGAGATCAGGGACTAGGGTTTACGAGCAGTACTTC.

This clonotype was seen ten or more times. This sequence joins TRBV3-1 and TRBJ2-3; D is ambiguous. The CDR3 extends over 15 amino acids. V lost 1 base to trimming and J lost 2 bases, with 10 bases between them. CDR1 LGHDT and CDR2 YNNKEL come from the germline V gene (reference sequence). CDR3 protein: CASSQVSGDTDTQYF. CDR3 nucleotides: TGTGCCAGCAGCCAAGTATCGGGTGACACAGATACGCAGTATTTT.

This clonotype was counted ten times or more. V usage is TRBV6-2 or TRBV6-3 and J usage is TRBJ2-6, with a weak D call TRBD2 (5 bases). This CDR3 comprises 15 residues. Germline V gene sequence: CDR1 MNHEY, CDR2 SVGEGT. Between the trimmed V and J ends, which lost 5 bases and 4 bases, there was a span of 12 bases. In nucleotides, the CDR3 is TGTGCCAGCAGTGCAGCGGCTTGGGGGGCCAACGTCCTGACTTTC. Its translation: CASSAAAWGANVLTF.